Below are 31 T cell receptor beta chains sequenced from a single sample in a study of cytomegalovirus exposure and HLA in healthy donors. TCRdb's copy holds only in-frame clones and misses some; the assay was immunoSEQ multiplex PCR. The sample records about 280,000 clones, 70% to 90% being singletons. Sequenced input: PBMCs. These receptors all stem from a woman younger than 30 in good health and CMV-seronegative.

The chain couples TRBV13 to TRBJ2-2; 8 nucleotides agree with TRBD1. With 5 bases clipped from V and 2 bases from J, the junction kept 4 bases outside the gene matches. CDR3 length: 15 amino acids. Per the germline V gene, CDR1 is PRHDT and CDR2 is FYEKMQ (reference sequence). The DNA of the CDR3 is TGTGCCAGCAGCCGGGACAGGAGTAACACCGGGGAGCTGTTTTTT. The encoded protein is CASSRDRSNTGELFF.

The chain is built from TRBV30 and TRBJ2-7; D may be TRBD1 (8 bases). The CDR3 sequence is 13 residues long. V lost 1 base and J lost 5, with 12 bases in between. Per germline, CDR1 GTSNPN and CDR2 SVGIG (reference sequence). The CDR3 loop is CAWSGTGGDEQYF. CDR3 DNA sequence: TGTGCCTGGAGTGGTACAGGGGGGGACGAGCAGTACTTC.

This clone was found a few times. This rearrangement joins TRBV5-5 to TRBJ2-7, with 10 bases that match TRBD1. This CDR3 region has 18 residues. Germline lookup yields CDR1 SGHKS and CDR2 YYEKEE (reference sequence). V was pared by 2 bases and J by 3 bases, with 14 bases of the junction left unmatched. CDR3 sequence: CASSFSATPGTGDYEQYF. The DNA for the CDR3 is TGTGCCAGCAGCTTCAGCGCAACGCCCGGGACAGGGGACTACGAGCAGTACTTC.

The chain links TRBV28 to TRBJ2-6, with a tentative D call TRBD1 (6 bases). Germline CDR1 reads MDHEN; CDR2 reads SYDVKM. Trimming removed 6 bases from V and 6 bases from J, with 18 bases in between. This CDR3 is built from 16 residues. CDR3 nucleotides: TGTGCCAGCAGCCGAATTCGGTACAGGGAGGCCAACGTCCTGACTTTC. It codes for CASSRIRYREANVLTF.

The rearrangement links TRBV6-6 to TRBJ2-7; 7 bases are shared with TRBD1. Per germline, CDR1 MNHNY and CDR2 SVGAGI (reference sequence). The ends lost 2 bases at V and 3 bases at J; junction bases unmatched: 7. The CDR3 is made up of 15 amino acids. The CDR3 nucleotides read TGTGCCAGCAGTTACAAAAACAGGGGAGACTACGAGCAGTACTTC. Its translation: CASSYKNRGDYEQYF.

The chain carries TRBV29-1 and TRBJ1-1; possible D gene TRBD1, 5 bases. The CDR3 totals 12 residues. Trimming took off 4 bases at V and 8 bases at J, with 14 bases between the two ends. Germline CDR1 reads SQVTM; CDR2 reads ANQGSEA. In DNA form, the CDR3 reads TGCAGCGTTGGTTACCGACAGACCGAAGCTTTCTTT. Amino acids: CSVGYRQTEAFF.

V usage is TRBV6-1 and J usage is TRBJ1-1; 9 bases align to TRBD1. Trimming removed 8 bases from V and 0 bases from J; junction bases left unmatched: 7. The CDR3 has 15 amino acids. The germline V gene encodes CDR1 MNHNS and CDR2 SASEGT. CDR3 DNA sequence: TGTGCCAGCCGGGACAGGGTAGGGATGAACACTGAAGCTTTCTTT. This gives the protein CASRDRVGMNTEAFF.

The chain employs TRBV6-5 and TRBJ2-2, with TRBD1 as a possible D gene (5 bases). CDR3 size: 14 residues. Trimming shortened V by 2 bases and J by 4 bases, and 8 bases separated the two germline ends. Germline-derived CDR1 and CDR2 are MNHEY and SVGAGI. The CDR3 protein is CASSYAGRTGELFF. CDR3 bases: TGTGCCAGCAGTTACGCAGGGCGCACCGGGGAGCTGTTTTTT.

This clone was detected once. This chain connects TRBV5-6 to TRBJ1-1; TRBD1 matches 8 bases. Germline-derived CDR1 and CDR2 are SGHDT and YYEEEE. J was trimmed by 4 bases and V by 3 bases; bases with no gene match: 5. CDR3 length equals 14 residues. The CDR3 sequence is CASSWTGSTTEAFF. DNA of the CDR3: TGTGCCAGCAGCTGGACAGGGTCGACCACTGAAGCTTTCTTT. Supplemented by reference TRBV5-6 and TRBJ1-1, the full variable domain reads DAGVTQSPTHLIKTRGQQVTLRCSPKSGHDTVSWYQQALGQGPQFIFQYYEEEERQRGNFPDRFSGHQFPNYSSELNVNALLLGDSALYLCASSWTGSTTEAFFGQGTRLTVV.

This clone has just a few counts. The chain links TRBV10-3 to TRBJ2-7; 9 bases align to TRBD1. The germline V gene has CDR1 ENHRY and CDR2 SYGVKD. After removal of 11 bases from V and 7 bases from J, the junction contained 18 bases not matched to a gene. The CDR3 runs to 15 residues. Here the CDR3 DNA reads TGTGCCTTGTCCGGGACAGGGTTTACTCCTGGGGAGCAGTACTTC. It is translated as CALSGTGFTPGEQYF.

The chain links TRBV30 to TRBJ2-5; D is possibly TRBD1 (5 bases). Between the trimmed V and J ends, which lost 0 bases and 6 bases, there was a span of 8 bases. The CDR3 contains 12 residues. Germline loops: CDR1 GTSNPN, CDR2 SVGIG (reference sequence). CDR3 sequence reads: CAWSVKGKTQYF. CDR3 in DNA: TGTGCCTGGAGTGTGAAGGGGAAGACCCAGTACTTC.

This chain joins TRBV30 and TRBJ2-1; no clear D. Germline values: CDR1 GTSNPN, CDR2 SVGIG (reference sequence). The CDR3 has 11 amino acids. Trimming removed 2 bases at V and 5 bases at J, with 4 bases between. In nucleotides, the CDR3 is TGTGCCTGGAGTTCGGACAATGAGCAGTTCTTC. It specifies CAWSSDNEQFF.

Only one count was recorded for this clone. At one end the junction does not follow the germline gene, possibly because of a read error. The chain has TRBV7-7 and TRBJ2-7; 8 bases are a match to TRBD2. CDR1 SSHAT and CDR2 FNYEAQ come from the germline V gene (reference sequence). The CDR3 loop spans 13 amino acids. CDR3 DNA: TGTGCTAGCAGCCCCGGGGGGGGATACGAGCAGTACTTC. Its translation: CASSPGGGYEQYF. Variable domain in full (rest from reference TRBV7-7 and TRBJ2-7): GAGVSQSPRYKVTKRGQDVTLRCDPISSHATLYWYQQALGQGPEFLTYFNYEAQPDKSGLPSDRFSAERPEGSISTLTIQRTEQRDSAMYRCASSPGGGYEQYFGPGTRLTVT.

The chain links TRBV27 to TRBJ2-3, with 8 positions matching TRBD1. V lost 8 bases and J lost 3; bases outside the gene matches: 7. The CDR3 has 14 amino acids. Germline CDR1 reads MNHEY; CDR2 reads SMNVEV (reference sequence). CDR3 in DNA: TGTGCCAGCTCCGACAGGGGATTAACAGATACGCAGTATTTT. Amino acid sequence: CASSDRGLTDTQYF.

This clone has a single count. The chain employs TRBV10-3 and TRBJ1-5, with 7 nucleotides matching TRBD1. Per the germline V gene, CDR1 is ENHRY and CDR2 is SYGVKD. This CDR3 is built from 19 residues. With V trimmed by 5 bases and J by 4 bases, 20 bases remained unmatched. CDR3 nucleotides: TGTGCCATCAGTCCAACTCAGGACAGGTCCTCGATCGCTAATCAGCCCCAGCATTTT. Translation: CAISPTQDRSSIANQPQHF.

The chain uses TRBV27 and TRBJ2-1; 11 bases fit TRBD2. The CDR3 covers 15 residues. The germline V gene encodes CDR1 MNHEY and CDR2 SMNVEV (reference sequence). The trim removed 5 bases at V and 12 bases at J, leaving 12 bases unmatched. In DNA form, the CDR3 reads TGTGCCAGCAGTCCCGGGACTAGCGGAGCCGGGGGGCAGTTCTTC. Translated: CASSPGTSGAGGQFF.

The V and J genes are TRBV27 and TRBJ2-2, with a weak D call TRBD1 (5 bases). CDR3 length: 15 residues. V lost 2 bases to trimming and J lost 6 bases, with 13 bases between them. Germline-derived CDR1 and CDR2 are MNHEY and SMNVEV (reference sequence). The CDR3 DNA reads TGTGCCAGCAGTTTACTGCCAGGGTTTTCCGGGGAGCTGTTTTTT. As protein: CASSLLPGFSGELFF.

The CDR3 loop reads CASSQRGQVYNEQFF. The CDR3 bases are TGCGCCAGCAGCCAACGGGGTCAGGTTTACAATGAGCAGTTCTTC. The chain links TRBV4-1 to TRBJ2-1; tentatively, D is TRBD2 (5 bases). Germline-derived CDR1 and CDR2 are MGHRA and YSYEKL. The CDR3 contains 15 residues. The ends were cut back, 2 bases at V and 4 bases at J, with 12 bases in the middle.

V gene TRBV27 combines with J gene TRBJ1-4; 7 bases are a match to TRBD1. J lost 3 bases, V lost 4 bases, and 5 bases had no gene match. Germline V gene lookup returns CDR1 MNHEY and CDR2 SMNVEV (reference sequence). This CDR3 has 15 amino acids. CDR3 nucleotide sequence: TGTGCCAGCAGTTCCACAGGGGCATCTAATGAAAAACTGTTTTTT. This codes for CASSSTGASNEKLFF.

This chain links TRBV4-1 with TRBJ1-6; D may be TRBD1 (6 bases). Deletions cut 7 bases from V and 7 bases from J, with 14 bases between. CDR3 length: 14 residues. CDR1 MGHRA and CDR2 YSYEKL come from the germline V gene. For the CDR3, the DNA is TGCGCCAGCACCTCCGGGACACTGAATTCACCCCTCCACTTT. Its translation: CASTSGTLNSPLHF.

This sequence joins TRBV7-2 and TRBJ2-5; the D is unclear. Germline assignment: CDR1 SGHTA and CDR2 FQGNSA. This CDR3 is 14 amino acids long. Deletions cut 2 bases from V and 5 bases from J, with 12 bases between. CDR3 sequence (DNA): TGTGCCAGCAGCTTATCAGACGCTAGGGAGACCCAGTACTTC. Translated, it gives CASSLSDARETQYF.

The CDR3 nucleotides read TGTGCCAGCAGCCCCCTCCCCGGGAGAACCGGGGAGCTGTTTTTT. Residues: CASSPLPGRTGELFF. This sequence joins TRBV7-7 and TRBJ2-2, with TRBD2 as a possible D gene (6 bases). This CDR3 has 15 amino acids. Deletions cut 5 bases from V and 5 bases from J, with 15 bases between. CDR1 SSHAT and CDR2 FNYEAQ come from the germline V gene (reference sequence).

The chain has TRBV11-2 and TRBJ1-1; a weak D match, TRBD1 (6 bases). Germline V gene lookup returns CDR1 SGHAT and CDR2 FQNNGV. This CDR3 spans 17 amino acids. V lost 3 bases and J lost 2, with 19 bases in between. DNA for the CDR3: TGTGCCAGCAGCTTTTCCTGGGGGCGAGGACGAAACACTGAAGCTTTCTTT. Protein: CASSFSWGRGRNTEAFF.

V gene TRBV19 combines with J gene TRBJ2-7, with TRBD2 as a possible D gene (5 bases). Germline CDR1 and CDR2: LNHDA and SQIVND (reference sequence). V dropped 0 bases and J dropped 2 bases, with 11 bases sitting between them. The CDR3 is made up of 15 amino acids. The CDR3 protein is CASSIEAGVTYEQYF. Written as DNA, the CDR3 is TGTGCCAGTAGTATAGAGGCGGGCGTGACCTACGAGCAGTACTTC.

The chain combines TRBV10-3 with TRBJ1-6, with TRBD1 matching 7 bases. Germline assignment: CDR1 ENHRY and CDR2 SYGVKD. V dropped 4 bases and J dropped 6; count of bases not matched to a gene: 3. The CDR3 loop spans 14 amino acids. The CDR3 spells CAISVGQVNSPLHF. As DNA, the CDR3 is TGTGCCATCAGTGTAGGACAGGTTAATTCACCCCTCCACTTT.

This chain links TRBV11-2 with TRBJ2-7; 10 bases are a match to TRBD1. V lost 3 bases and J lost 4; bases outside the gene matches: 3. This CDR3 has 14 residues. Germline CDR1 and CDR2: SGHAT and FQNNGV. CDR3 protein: CASSFGQGEYEQYF. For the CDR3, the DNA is TGTGCCAGCAGCTTTGGACAGGGGGAGTACGAGCAGTACTTC. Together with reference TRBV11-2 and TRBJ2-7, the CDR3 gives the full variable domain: EAGVAQSPRYKIIEKRQSVAFWCNPISGHATLYWYQQILGQGPKLLIQFQNNGVVDDSQLPKDRFSAERLKGVDSTLKIQPAKLEDSAVYLCASSFGQGEYEQYFGPGTRLTVT.

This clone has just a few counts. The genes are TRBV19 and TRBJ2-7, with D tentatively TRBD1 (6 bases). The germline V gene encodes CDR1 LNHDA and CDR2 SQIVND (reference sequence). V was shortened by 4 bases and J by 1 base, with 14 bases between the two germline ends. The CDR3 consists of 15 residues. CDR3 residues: CASSKGDTGSYEQYF. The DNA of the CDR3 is TGTGCCAGTAGTAAAGGGGACACCGGATCCTACGAGCAGTACTTC.

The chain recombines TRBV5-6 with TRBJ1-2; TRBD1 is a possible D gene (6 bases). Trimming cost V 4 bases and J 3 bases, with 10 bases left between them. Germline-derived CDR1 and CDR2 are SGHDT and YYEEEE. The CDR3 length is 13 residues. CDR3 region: CASSKQGHYGYTF. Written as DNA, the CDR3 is TGTGCCAGCAGCAAGCAGGGGCACTATGGCTACACCTTC.

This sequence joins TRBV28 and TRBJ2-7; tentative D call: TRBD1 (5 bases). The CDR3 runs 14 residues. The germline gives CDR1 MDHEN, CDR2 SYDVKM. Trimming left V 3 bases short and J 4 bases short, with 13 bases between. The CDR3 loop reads CASSFAGHLYEQYF. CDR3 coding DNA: TGTGCCAGCAGTTTTGCAGGACACTTATACGAGCAGTACTTC.

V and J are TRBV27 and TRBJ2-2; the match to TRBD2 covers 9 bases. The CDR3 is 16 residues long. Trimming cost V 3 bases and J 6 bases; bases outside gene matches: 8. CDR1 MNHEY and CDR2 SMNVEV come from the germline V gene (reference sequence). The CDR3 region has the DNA TGTGCCAGCAGTTTTGCTAGCGGGGTAGTCTCCGGGGAGCTGTTTTTT. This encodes CASSFASGVVSGELFF.

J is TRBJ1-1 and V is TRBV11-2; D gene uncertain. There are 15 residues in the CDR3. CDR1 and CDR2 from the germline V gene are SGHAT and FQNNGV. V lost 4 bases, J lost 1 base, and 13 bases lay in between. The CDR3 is CASSSAAMGNTEAFF. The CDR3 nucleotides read TGTGCCAGCAGCTCTGCGGCGATGGGGAACACTGAAGCTTTCTTT.